This section outlines one T cell receptor (beta chain) sequence together with its context. What it binds is unknown. This entry belongs to a study of T cells expressing NK-cell markers. Overall study: The authors sequenced eight donors, of whom seven were HCMV-seropositive and one was seronegative.

Study results and caveats: What remained unclear was the HCMV specificity of expanded NKG2C+ T cell clones. In a group of 5 to 7 donors, dominant NKG2C+ clonotypes represented roughly 1.0-8% of CD8+ T cells.

This CDR3 is built from 13 residues. Germline V gene data show CDR1 as SGHTS and CDR2 as YDEGEE. TCRdb reprocessed the 5' RACE reads; each CDR3 protein has one entry and no DNA is given. This sample's clone table lists hundreds of thousands of distinct CDR3 sequences. The specimen was blood T cells: a sorted CD56 or NKG2C T cell subset, CD4+ or CD8+ T cells, or bulk PBMC T cells (not recorded which). V gene TRBV5-8 combines with J gene TRBJ2-3. The receptor was isolated from a man younger than 30 in good health. The CDR3 sequence: CASFSLVTDTQYF.